The clone carrying this TCR beta chain appeared a few times. Antigen specificity is unknown. Germline values: CDR1 MNHNY, CDR2 SVGAGI (reference sequence). V was pared by 0 bases and J by 3 bases, with 2 bases of the junction left unmatched. The CDR3 has 17 residues. Then a second PCR, running roughly 7 to 11 cycles, was carried out with a sample-barcoded 5' primer and a J-beta primer mix. Each cDNA molecule received a tag from a template-switch adaptor that had 12 random nucleotides. TCRdb re-analysed the 5' RACE reads in MiXCR, keeping a single row per CDR3 protein. The table includes 1,500,000 or so distinct CDR3 sequences, roughly 64% detected once. The source of the sample is a study of blood T cells in healthy people across ages. Looking at the study overall: About one barcoded beta molecule per two T cells was captured by template switching.

Notes on the study in general: Age showed a roughly linear inverse relationship with TCR beta diversity per million T cells. Long-lived donors carried more naive CD4+ cells and greater diversity than aged donors.

The sample consisted of blood. The sequence was collected from a man aged 18 to 30 in good health. The V and J genes are TRBV6-6 and TRBJ2-1, with TRBD2 matching over 13 bases. CDR3 region: CASSYSGLAGVYNEQFF. CDR3 nucleotides: TGTGCCAGCAGTTACTCCGGACTAGCGGGGGTCTACAATGAGCAGTTCTTC.